These T cell receptor beta chains were read from a single sample in a study of Graves' ophthalmopathy and Graves' hyperthyroidism. TCRdb re-derived calls from the multiplex PCR reads in MiXCR, one entry per CDR3 protein. This repertoire shows some 390,000 distinct CDR3 sequences, around 18% found once; its top ten account for 1.5% to 2%. What was sequenced was peripheral blood. The receptor source for this set is a woman aged 18-29 years with Graves' ophthalmopathy. The CDR3 runs from the conserved cysteine through the conserved F or W. The order of the fields is J gene, V gene, CDR3 protein.

>TRBJ1-1|TRBV12-3/TRBV12-4
CASSRGGAGGVGAFF
>TRBJ2-7|TRBV19
CASSTAGQRYEQYF
>TRBJ2-7|TRBV4-2
CASSQESGDEQYF
>TRBJ1-2|TRBV6-5
CASSSGDRDGYTF
>TRBJ2-5|TRBV24-1
CATSDFWSSQYF
>TRBJ1-2|TRBV12-3/TRBV12-4
CATSLAGVEDGYTF
>TRBJ1-3|TRBV6-5
CASSYGGDGNTIYF
>TRBJ1-5|TRBV20-1
CSARDSPGQPQHF
>TRBJ2-7|TRBV4-1
CASSQERTLDSLDEQYF
>TRBJ2-7|TRBV24-1
CATSKKPGQLQPETSYEQYF
>TRBJ1-1|TRBV30
CAWSSPWGAFF
>TRBJ1-1|TRBV29-1
CSVTQGVTEAFF
>TRBJ2-7|TRBV25-1
CASEAGYEQYF
>TRBJ2-5|TRBV4-2
CASSQPGQGAETQYF
>TRBJ1-1|TRBV5-1
CASSPPGANTEAFF
>TRBJ2-2|TRBV12-3/TRBV12-4
CASSLAPSSTGELFF
>TRBJ2-5|TRBV7-8
CASSLRPHRETQYF
>TRBJ2-1|TRBV28
CASSLTPSYNEQFF
>TRBJ1-1|TRBV6-2/TRBV6-3
CASSYSRRGRSNTEAFF
>TRBJ1-5|TRBV5-1
CASSMTGGGGNQPQHF
>TRBJ1-1|TRBV27
CASSSSGSGGTEAFF
>TRBJ2-7|TRBV13
CASSPPRGHTGTYEQYF
>TRBJ1-2|TRBV29-1
CSVEVGYGYTF
>TRBJ2-7|TRBV29-1
CSVTGQTKEQYF
>TRBJ1-1|TRBV6-2/TRBV6-3
CASSRTPKGTEAFF
>TRBJ1-2|TRBV11-2
CASSLRSRPLRGYTF
>TRBJ2-7|TRBV6-1
CASSPDRGWEQYF
>TRBJ2-7|TRBV4-2
CASSQATSGGFDEQYF
>TRBJ1-5|TRBV12-3/TRBV12-4
CASSLGRGSNQPQHF
>TRBJ2-7|TRBV20-1
CSAENRGGYEQYF
>TRBJ2-5|TRBV6-1
CASTVGGGLQETQYF
>TRBJ1-3|TRBV29-1
CSVARMGSGNTIYF
>TRBJ1-1|TRBV6-2/TRBV6-3
CASSPDNLNTEAFF
>TRBJ1-5|TRBV6-5
CASSPQGRSNQPQHF
>TRBJ2-3|TRBV12-3/TRBV12-4
CASSLGDSTDTQYF
>TRBJ1-5|TRBV15
CATSKDRNQPQHF
>TRBJ2-7|TRBV28
CASSDGQGAREQYF
>TRBJ1-1|TRBV30
CASHPTEMNTEAFF
>TRBJ2-7|TRBV28
CASSLLGAPREYEQYF
>TRBJ1-1|TRBV18
CASSPAGTGGTEAFF
>TRBJ2-7|TRBV6-1
CASILGAGGPDEQYF
>TRBJ1-6|TRBV11-2
CASSLGGRYNSPLHF
>TRBJ1-5|TRBV6-1
CASRNRGMSNQPQHF
>TRBJ2-2|TRBV2
CASSEGWIAGELFF
>TRBJ2-2|TRBV5-1
CASSLAGLAENTGELFF